This T cell receptor (beta chain) comes out of a study of T cells in tumors after PD-1 blockade. About the study: Treatment was either pembrolizumab 200 mg every 3 weeks or cemiplimab 350 mg every 2 weeks. A subset received ongoing vismodegib 150 mg daily alongside anti-PD-1 therapy.

The table came from immunoSEQ multiplex PCR; TCRdb's copy has only in-frame clones and leaves some out. The profile shows 35,000 or so clones, around 78% of them singletons. CDR1 and CDR2 (germline): GTSNPN, SVGIG (reference sequence). The V gene end was trimmed by 1 base and the J gene end by 2 bases; junction bases not matched to a gene: 15. The CDR3 sequence is 18 residues long. Genomic DNA template from tumor biopsies or peripheral blood, about 616 ng to 6,500 ng input. The specimen comprised PBMCs, sampled before anti-PD-1 treatment. The V gene is TRBV30, the J gene TRBJ1-2; 8 nucleotides align to TRBD1. This clonotype was obtained from a human donor with basal cell carcinoma. The CDR3 nucleotides read TGTGCCTGGAGTGCGGGTAGCGGGACAGGAGCTTCCAACTATGGCTACACCTTC. Protein product: CAWSAGSGTGASNYGYTF.